The next 4 T cell receptor beta chains were all read from a single sample in a study of control samples from healthy donors and cancer patients (dated by TCRdb to the early 2020s). The library was made by the immunoSEQ multiplex PCR assay. TCRdb stores this immuneACCESS table with in-frame sequences only. Part of the clones is absent; in the studies checked, under half of the shortfall reflects unresolved V genes, and no reason is known for the rest. A total of 50,000 to 55,000 clones appear in this sample, roughly 87% of them only once. About 1.4% of the sample lies in the top ten. The sequenced material came from PBMCs. All receptors derive from a man aged 35-49 years with colorectal cancer.

V gene TRBV2 combines with J gene TRBJ1-2; 8 positions agree with TRBD1. The germline CDR1 and CDR2 sequences are SNHLY and FYNNEI. V lost 5 bases to trimming and J lost 5 bases; unmatched junction nucleotides: 1. The CDR3 extends over 12 amino acids. This CDR3 is CASSQGAYGYTF. The CDR3 coding sequence is TGTGCCAGCAGTCAGGGGGCTTATGGCTACACCTTC.

The chain couples TRBV29-1 to TRBJ2-1, with D tentatively TRBD2 (6 bases). Between the trimmed V and J ends, which lost 7 bases and 4 bases, there was a span of 20 bases. There are 15 residues in the CDR3. Germline V gene lookup returns CDR1 SQVTM and CDR2 ANQGSEA. CDR3 residues: CSASGVGGVYNEQFF. The CDR3 DNA follows: TGCAGCGCATCCGGCGTGGGAGGCGTATACAATGAGCAGTTCTTC.

V gene TRBV7-2 combines with J gene TRBJ2-1; TRBD2 agrees at 8 bases. The CDR3 loop spans 14 amino acids. Germline CDR1 is SGHTA and CDR2 is FQGNSA. Trimming at V came to 1 base and at J to 7 bases, leaving 3 bases not matched to a gene. CDR3 nucleotides: TGTGCCAGCAGCTTAGTAGGGACTAGAAATGAGCAGTTCTTC. Protein: CASSLVGTRNEQFF. The variable domain in full, completed from reference TRBV7-2 and TRBJ2-1, reads GAGVSQSPSNKVTEKGKDVELRCDPISGHTALYWYRQSLGQGLEFLIYFQGNSAPDKSGLPSDRFSAERTGGSVSTLTIQRTQQEDSAVYLCASSLVGTRNEQFFGPGTRLTVL.

The rearrangement joins TRBV6-6 to TRBJ2-7; unclear D gene. Germline CDR1 MNHNY, CDR2 SVGAGI (reference sequence). V lost 0 bases and J lost 7, with 13 bases in between. The CDR3 covers 14 residues. CDR3 nucleotide sequence: TGTGCCAGCAGTTACTCACTCGGCGCCTCGGAGCAGTACTTC. Translating gives CASSYSLGASEQYF.